This T cell receptor beta chain appears in the sequencing data of a study of cytomegalovirus exposure and HLA in healthy donors (dated by TCRdb to about 2017). A note on the overall study: In an earlier analysis of 450 to 750 of the donors, about 260 Gb of sequence data and 90 million to 120 million unique TCR beta sequences from 150 million to 200 million T cells were reported. Rather than drawing on any new phenotypic data, the later analysis identified candidate immune exposures from TCR beta sequences and the way those sequences occurred across donors. In an earlier analysis of several hundred of the donors, high-throughput TCR beta sequencing was used to judge whether each TCR beta V gene segment behaved as functional or pseudogenic. Among 300 to 450 genotyped donors of the cohort, an average of roughly 240,000 unique TCR beta nucleotide sequences were sequenced per donor, 15% to 20% of them non-productive. The genetic ancestry cluster associated with self-reported Caucasian donors included over 65% of the approximately 410 genotyped donors. To predict cytomegalovirus infection status, the study combined high-throughput TCR immunosequencing, statistical association of individual TCRs with disease status, and machine learning. The study profiled the T cell repertoires of about 720 subjects by immunosequencing and related them to cytomegalovirus serostatus. Around 320 gigabases of sequencing data and around 87 million unique TCR sequences were included in an early release covering about 600 HLA-typed donors. Four to six DR-DQ haplotypes were handled as single units for association and clustering because linkage in the cohort was strong. Typing coverage varied by locus: roughly 629-640 donors for A, B, C, DRB1 and DQB1; approximately 560 for DQA1; more than 600 for DPA1; roughly 470 for DPB1. All discovery cohort repertoires had been generated using a single sequencing platform. HLA typing covered class I and class II loci at four-digit resolution. A later genetic analysis took genome-wide SNP genotypes for about 65% of the 666 donors and used that subset as a discovery cohort. The study was designed to test whether signatures of past pathogen exposure could be identified by cataloging public T cell receptors. Donor age, sex, ethnicity and CMV serostatus were compiled together with the repertoire data. Along with the roughly 700-subject first cohort, a separate validation cohort of around 110 different subjects was used. To study patterns of TCR occurrence, a later analysis re-analyzed previously published TCR beta repertoires from around 700 donors and added high-resolution HLA genotyping.

General conclusions and limits of the study: A few of the identified cytomegalovirus-associated TCR beta chains were confirmed in vitro to be specific for cytomegalovirus antigens. A further reported finding was that TCR beta sequences accurately predicted the HLA-A and HLA-B alleles for most subjects in the first cohort. V-gene and J-gene trimming of TCR beta chains was associated with a missense DCLRE1C variant in a later genetic analysis, and the association was replicated in an independent cohort. For the cohort, immune exposure information was limited to CMV serostatus. Broadly in line with IMGT annotations, most TCR beta V segments showed up in productive rearrangements about 87% or about 30% of the time in an earlier analysis of around 550 of the donors. The classifier was reported to diagnose cytomegalovirus status with high specificity and sensitivity in both the original and validation cohorts. Some IMGT-functional V segments, including TRBV6-2 and TRBV6-3, could not be told apart with the 87-base-pair reads, so those segments were excluded. In a later analysis, about 16,000 TCR beta sequences were associated with specific HLA alleles at a false discovery rate of 0.05. The authors suggested that the approach could potentially be generalized to other disease states and immunological phenotypes. Linkage disequilibrium might explain the correlated functional status among segregating V segments, but an unknown experimental factor could not be ruled out. The study gave a list of 150 to 200 TCR beta chains associated with cytomegalovirus. A later analysis reported that several top co-occurrence clusters appeared linked to parvovirus B19, influenza, CMV and Epstein-Barr virus. In this cohort, only TCR beta chains were sequenced, and detectable features were limited by the absence of alpha or paired-chain data. Compared with the roughly 700-donor mean, donors in an Asian-associated ancestry cluster had fewer N-insertions in productive TCRs, according to a later genetic analysis. Because counts were too low, more than 15 rarely observed V segments, including chromosome 9 orphons, were left out of the earlier analysis of approximately 500 of the donors. In a later analysis, the rate of TCR association differed among HLA loci, with DRB1 alleles having the most associated TCRs and HLA-C alleles having the fewest. The sequencing pipeline was judged likely to have produced a cluster of highly shared sequence variants as a technical artifact. Because HLA typing was missing for some donors at each locus, association tests included only the typed subset. Most TCR sequences were observed very rarely across donors, whereas some public TCRs were present in many individuals. A later analysis found that HLA-associated TCR beta chains were more clonally expanded and had lower generation probabilities than equally common non-associated chains. Most CMV-associated TCR beta chains appeared to be HLA-restricted in a later analysis, and the HLA associations seemed to be driven largely by CMV exposure. The presence/absence analyses assumed that sequencing depth was roughly uniform across donors, and that assumption may not be true. Assigning TCR associations to individual alleles was difficult when HLA alleles, especially DR and DQ, strongly co-occurred.

This clone appeared a single time. What antigen it recognizes has not been identified. No much larger clone is present one base from it, and per-base qualities are unavailable. In total, about 650 healthy bone marrow donors made up the cohort. At the time of sampling, every cohort member was nominally healthy, though immune exposures that went unrecorded were likely present. The donor was CMV seronegative and was included in the group of 352 seronegative cohort members. A peripheral blood sample was provided by each donor, and peripheral blood mononuclear cells were used for TCR beta sequencing. Genomic DNA was extracted from the blood cell samples with the Qiagen DNeasy Blood Extraction Kit. The germline V and J ends show losses of 5 bases and 2 bases respectively, and no gene match explains 4 bases of the junction. The germline V gene (reference sequence) yields LNHDA for CDR1 and SQIVND for CDR2. Including the terminal cysteine and phenylalanine, the CDR3 comprises 15 residues. Of all the DNA, just the CDR3 is kept, 45 bases in frame from base 1.

Library creation used the immunoSEQ multiplex PCR assay. For the multiplex PCR, a mixture combining 60 forward primers for TCR Vbeta segments and 13 reverse primers for TCR Jbeta segments was used. Amplification of the CDR3 region of rearranged TCR beta genes was performed with a multiplex PCR assay on genomic DNA. On the Illumina HiSeq System, the amplified TCR beta libraries were sequenced as 87-base-pair reads. Turning to the authors' computational methods: A later analysis tallied around 82 million unique TCR beta chains across the approximately 670 repertoires, and about 10 million of those chains were shared by two or more donors. Raw reads were error-corrected and collapsed into unique sequences by a nearest-neighbor algorithm in which closely related sequences were merged to remove PCR and sequencing errors. V, D and J gene segments were assigned by aligning CDR3 sequences to IMGT reference sequences. For a sequence to be retained, at least a six-nucleotide match to both a V gene segment and a J gene segment was required. Rearrangements were classified as productive when the CDR3 lacked stop codons and remained in frame with V and J, and all other rearrangements were classified as non-productive. Following IMGT convention, CDR3 was defined as the stretch from the second conserved V-encoded cysteine to the conserved J-encoded phenylalanine. The earlier analysis of about 610 of the donors excluded any sequence lacking an unambiguous match to a single V gene segment. An earlier analysis of a few hundred of the donors called V segments functional above 56.7% productive rearrangements and segregating when the between-donor standard deviation exceeded 5%. A statistical classification framework was developed to diagnose cytomegalovirus status using the catalog of TCR beta chain sequences. A later analysis assigned V and J genes by comparing TCR nucleotide sequences with IMGT/GENE-DB human TR gene sequences. Using the TCRdist pipeline, a later analysis assigned CDR3 sequences along with most-parsimonious VDJ recombination scenarios. In a later analysis, every TCR beta chain was defined by the combination of its CDR3 amino acid sequence and its V-gene family, and reads without a unique V-gene family were dropped. A later analysis removed 500 to 650 highly shared, low-generation-probability nucleotide sequences to deal with suspected cross-contamination and a sequencing artifact. In a later analysis, a clonal expansion index for each public chain was calculated from normalized within-repertoire ranks of inferred template counts. A later analysis computed generation probabilities with a VDJ recombination model fitted to out-of-frame rearrangements, and checked the results against IGoR. In a later analysis, hypergeometric tests were used to score TCR-TCR, TCR-HLA and TCR-CMV co-occurrence, with a repertoire-size bias correction applied to TCR pairs. To estimate false discovery rates, a later analysis permuted the HLA or CMV assignments 20 times. In a later analysis, co-occurring TCRs were grouped with DBSCAN, and TCRdist sequence similarity was added when clustering was performed within HLA-allele-positive subsets. Co-occurrence clustering excluded repertoires with fewer than 30,000 or more than 120,000 public chains, plus five with anomalous nucleotide sharing. Here the immuneACCESS table is served through TCRdb, limited to in-frame sequences with V and J called. Missing clones are a known gap in these copies; in checked studies unresolved V genes cover under half, and the rest lacks a known reason. The V and J calls and the clone size are those of that table, but D and trimming were determined from the DNA. Across this sample there are around 67,000 clones, with approximately 58% seen only once. Approximately 2.9% of the sample is in the top ten clones.

The chain couples TRBV19 to TRBJ1-5, and TRBD1 aligns with 9 junction nucleotides. The sequenced material came from PBMCs. This TCR was recovered from a woman aged 45 to 65 in good health and CMV-seronegative. The base sequence is TGTGCCAGTAGTGACGGACAGGGGCGCAATCAGCCCCAGCATTTT. Translated, this is CASSDGQGRNQPQHF.